Below, 3 T cell receptor beta chains from the same sample are listed, as sequenced in a study of T cell changes during pregnancy in multiple sclerosis (dated by TCRdb to the late 2010s). Receptor amplification or capture employed the immunoSEQ multiplex PCR assay. TCRdb took over this immuneACCESS table, retaining in-frame rearrangements with V and J assigned. Such tables are incomplete; in checked studies, under half of the missing clones stem from an unresolved V gene, and the remainder is unexplained. The sample table shows tens of thousands of clones, and approximately 88% are seen once. The ten most abundant clones make up approximately 1.2% of the sample. Sequences were derived from CD4+ T cells from peripheral blood mononuclear cells, sampled before pregnancy. The receptor set was obtained from a female donor with multiple sclerosis, enrolled in a pregnancy study.

The chain combines TRBV6-5 with TRBJ1-2; TRBD1 aligns across 8 bases. The CDR3 covers 15 residues. V lost 0 bases, J lost 6 bases, and 6 bases stayed unmatched. Per the germline V gene, CDR1 is MNHEY and CDR2 is SVGAGI. DNA for the CDR3: TGTGCCAGCAGTTACTCCCGGACAGGGAGGGATGGCTACACCTTC. Its protein product is CASSYSRTGRDGYTF.

The chain couples TRBV4-1 to TRBJ2-7; TRBD1 aligns across 9 bases. V dropped 0 bases and J dropped 4; count of bases not matched to a gene: 7. Germline V gives CDR1 MGHRA, CDR2 YSYEKL. This CDR3 is 16 amino acids long. Written as DNA, the CDR3 is TGCGCCAGCAGCCAAGACCCGGACAGGGGTTCGTACGAGCAGTACTTC. Encoded protein: CASSQDPDRGSYEQYF.

The genes are TRBV19 and TRBJ2-3; a possible D gene is TRBD2 (6 bases). V was cut by 7 bases and J by 1 base, with 12 bases left in between. CDR1 and CDR2 (germline): LNHDA, SQIVND (reference sequence). The CDR3 is 14 amino acids. The CDR3 region is CASTTSLGTDTQYF. DNA for the CDR3: TGTGCCAGTACAACTAGCTTGGGCACAGATACGCAGTATTTT.